What follows are 6 T cell receptor beta chains derived from one specimen sequenced in a study of T cells in Graves' hyperthyroidism and ophthalmopathy. TCR beta CDR3 sequences were amplified from RNA transcripts. Using the HTBI primer set, a first-round RT-PCR was run on the TCR CDR3. TCRdb reprocessed the multiplex PCR reads with MiXCR, giving one entry per CDR3 protein. The table has a few hundred thousand distinct CDR3 sequences, approximately 14% seen once. The material sequenced was blood. The receptors were sampled from a young woman with Graves' hyperthyroidism.

The sample holds a few counts of this clonotype. This rearrangement joins TRBV2 to TRBJ2-3; 7 bases are a match to TRBD2. The CDR3 runs 12 residues. V dropped 10 bases and J dropped 3; count of bases not matched to a gene: 4. CDR1 and CDR2 from the germline V gene are SNHLY and FYNNEI. The CDR3 bases are TGTGCCACCAGAGCGGGGACAGATACGCAGTATTTT. Translating it yields CATRAGTDTQYF.

This clonotype occurred many times. This chain connects TRBV7-3 to TRBJ2-2; 13 nucleotides line up with TRBD2. The CDR3 covers 15 residues. V lost 4 bases, J lost 7 bases, and 3 bases stayed unmatched. The germline gives CDR1 SGHTA, CDR2 FQGTGA. The DNA of the CDR3 is TGTGCCAGCAGCTACCGACTAGCGGGGGGCGGGGAGCTGTTTTTT. Its protein product is CASSYRLAGGGELFF.

This clonotype was seen at least ten times. This chain joins TRBV28 and TRBJ1-6; D is perhaps TRBD1 (5 bases). The CDR3 consists of 15 residues. V lost 4 bases and J lost 10, with 17 bases in between. Looked up from germline, CDR1 is MDHEN and CDR2 is SYDVKM. The CDR3 nucleotides read TGTGCCAGCAGTTCGGGACGGGAGGAAGGGTCACCCCTCCACTTT. Residues: CASSSGREEGSPLHF.

The chain couples TRBV2 to TRBJ2-1, with D possibly TRBD1 on 6 matching bases. The CDR3 is 15 amino acids. Germline V gene sequence: CDR1 SNHLY, CDR2 FYNNEI. With 6 bases removed from V and 5 bases from J, the gap between germline ends came to 17 bases. CDR3 residues: CASRRDKGGNNEQFF. The CDR3 nucleotides are TGTGCCAGCAGACGGGACAAAGGGGGAAACAATGAGCAGTTCTTC.

In this sample, this clonotype turned up a few times. This may be a read error: a much more frequent sequence differs by one nucleotide. This chain links TRBV11-2 with TRBJ1-2, with 7 bases that match TRBD1. The CDR3 extends over 14 amino acids. Germline V gene data show CDR1 as SGHAT and CDR2 as FQNNGV. CDR3 coding DNA: TGTGCCAGCAGCTTAAGACAGGGATTCTATGGCTGCACCTTC. Its protein product is CASSLRQGFYGCTF.

Details on this clonotype: As the CDR3 is not closed by the conserved phenylalanine or tryptophan, this likely results from a read error. The chain is built from TRBV12-3 or TRBV12-4 and TRBJ1-3; 11 nucleotides align to TRBD1. Germline trimming cut 5 bases from V and 2 bases from J; bases unmatched to any gene: 8. This CDR3 is 17 amino acids long. The CDR3 sequence: CASSKDRGPGAGNTIYS. CDR3 nucleotide sequence: TGTGCCAGCAGTAAGGACAGGGGGCCGGGAGCTGGAAACACCATATATTCT.